At least ten counts were recorded for the clone carrying this T cell receptor beta chain. Its target is not known. The source of the sample is a study of T cell repertoires in cytomegalovirus infection. Across the whole study: CMV infection and matching HLA type were both indicated by public TCR beta signatures. Study-wide results and caveats: Clonotype analysis showed dominance of the ex vivo response by HLA-C-restricted CMV-specific TCR beta clonotypes.

Germline V lookup: CDR1 MNHNS, CDR2 SASEGT. The CDR3 is made up of 15 amino acids. Germline trimming cut 2 bases from V and 9 bases from J; bases unmatched to any gene: 9. TCRdb independently ran MiXCR on the reads; one entry per CDR3 protein. The repertoire consists of around 440,000 distinct CDR3 sequences, with about 11% occurring once and the leading ten covering roughly 10%. The clonotype was recovered from a human donor in good health (CMV status not recorded). Some clones in this sample may be carry-over from other donors' samples. Sequenced input: PBMCs. This chain connects TRBV6-1 to TRBJ1-5; TRBD1 matches at 8 bases. CDR3 region: CASSEKGQAPSPQHF. CDR3 in DNA: TGTGCCAGCAGTGAAAAGGGACAGGCCCCATCGCCCCAGCATTTT.